Shown below are 8 T cell receptor beta chains from a single sample sequenced in a study of cytomegalovirus exposure and HLA in healthy donors. The PCR contained 60 Vbeta and 13 Jbeta primers. Profiled with immunoSEQ multiplex PCR; TCRdb holds only in-frame clones, not every one. The sample table includes fewer than 70,000 clones. Source material: PBMCs. The receptors stem from a woman aged 18-29 years in good health and CMV-seronegative.

The chain is built from TRBV9 and TRBJ2-3; the match to TRBD2 covers 8 bases. CDR3 length: 18 residues. In germline, CDR1 is SGDLS, CDR2 YYNGEE. The ends lost 0 bases at V and 3 bases at J; junction bases unmatched: 12. The CDR3 spells CASSVAAGRGVRTDTQYF. The DNA of the CDR3 is TGTGCCAGCAGCGTAGCCGCAGGGCGGGGGGTTCGGACAGATACGCAGTATTTT.

The CDR3 region has the DNA TGCAGCGCCTTACCGGGGTCGATAAACACTGAAGCTTTCTTT. Its translation: CSALPGSINTEAFF. V usage is TRBV29-1 and J usage is TRBJ1-1; no definite D call. Trimming took 7 bases from V and 2 from J, leaving 17 bases between them. The CDR3 runs 14 residues. The germline gives CDR1 SQVTM, CDR2 ANQGSEA.

DNA of the CDR3: TGTGCCAGTAGTAGGGAGTGGGTTTTCTCTGGAAACACCATATATTTT. Residues: CASSREWVFSGNTIYF. The V call is TRBV19, the J call TRBJ1-3, with D unclear. The V gene's germline CDR1 is LNHDA and CDR2 SQIVND (reference sequence). Trimming stripped 4 bases from V and 0 bases from J, with 13 bases between. The CDR3 contains 16 residues.

The rearrangement links TRBV10-2 to TRBJ2-7; D gene ambiguous. The V end lost 3 bases, the J end lost 6 bases, and 24 bases lay between the germline ends. CDR1 and CDR2 (germline): WSHSY, SAAADI. The CDR3 contains 17 residues. In DNA, the CDR3 is TGCGCCAGCAGTGACCCCCCCACGACCCTAGTTGTGGGCGAGCAGTACTTC. This gives the protein CASSDPPTTLVVGEQYF.

The V and J genes are TRBV7-9 and TRBJ1-1; no firm D call. This CDR3 contains 15 residues. Germline CDR1 and CDR2: SEHNR and FQNEAQ (reference sequence). V lost 5 bases to trimming and J lost 0 bases, with 13 bases between them. The CDR3 DNA reads as TGTGCCAGCAGCGCCCTAAGTACAGTGAACACTGAAGCTTTCTTT. Its protein is CASSALSTVNTEAFF.

V usage is TRBV6-5 and J usage is TRBJ2-7, with 13 bases matching TRBD2. Germline V gene data show CDR1 as MNHEY and CDR2 as SVGAGI. Trimming took 6 bases from V and 2 from J; bases not matched to a gene: 1. The CDR3 length is 14 residues. CDR3 sequence reads: CASRLAGGPYEQYF. Here the CDR3 DNA reads TGTGCCAGCAGACTAGCGGGAGGGCCCTACGAGCAGTACTTC.

The chain has TRBV2 and TRBJ1-1; the D is unclear. Trimming removed 4 bases at V and 0 bases at J, with 9 bases between. The CDR3 consists of 14 residues. Germline assignment: CDR1 SNHLY and CDR2 FYNNEI. The CDR3 sequence: CASSGIRLNTEAFF. DNA for the CDR3: TGTGCCAGCAGTGGCATCAGGCTGAACACTGAAGCTTTCTTT.

The rearrangement links TRBV25-1 to TRBJ2-7, with 8 bases identical to TRBD1. Trimming removed 3 bases from V and 3 bases from J; junction bases left unmatched: 4. Looked up from germline, CDR1 is MGHDK and CDR2 is SYGVNS. This CDR3 is built from 14 residues. CDR3 residues: CASSERTGIYEQYF. The CDR3 DNA sequence: TGTGCCAGCAGTGAGAGGACAGGGATCTACGAGCAGTACTTC.